A selection of T cell receptor beta chains follows, all from one sample in a study of cytomegalovirus exposure and HLA in healthy donors. Profiling relied on immunoSEQ multiplex PCR, and the TCRdb table lists in-frame clones only, not all of them. The table includes some 80,000 clones, around 95% detected once. Sequencing was performed on PBMCs. The receptors were sampled from a woman between 18 and 29 years old in good health and CMV-seronegative. Both conserved end residues are part of each CDR3. D genes are given only for firm matches. Clone sizes are given selectively: once, few, many, or a class where the clone is expanded.

V	J	D	size	DNA	CDR3
TRBV6-6	TRBJ1-2	TRBD1	.	TGTGCCAGCAGACCGCCTCGGGACAGGGAATACTATGGCTACACCTTC	CASRPPRDREYYGYTF
TRBV10-1	TRBJ2-1	TRBD2	once	TGCGCCAGCAGCCCCCTTGTAGCGGGAGATGGCGAGCAGTTCTTC	CASSPLVAGDGEQFF
TRBV28	TRBJ2-1	TRBD2	.	TGTGCCAGCAGTCTGACTAGCGGAGATTACAATGAGCAGTTCTTC	CASSLTSGDYNEQFF
TRBV7-2	TRBJ1-2	TRBD1	once	TGTGCCAGCAGCCCTCGACAGGGGGCGCAGTATGGCTACACCTTC	CASSPRQGAQYGYTF
TRBV29-1	TRBJ1-4	TRBD1	.	TGCAGCGTTGCACAGGGGGCCCAAAAACTGTTTTTT	CSVAQGAQKLFF
TRBV5-1	TRBJ2-3	.	.	TGCGCCAGCAGCCCCCCAGCAGATACGCAGTATTTT	CASSPPADTQYF
TRBV4-1	TRBJ2-5	.	.	TGCGCCAGCAGCCAAGGCTACGGGATAGAGACCCAGTACTTC	CASSQGYGIETQYF
TRBV6-5	TRBJ2-4	.	.	TGTGCCAGCAGAGGGGCCCAAGCGGGCAAAAACATTCAGTACTTC	CASRGAQAGKNIQYF
TRBV7-2	TRBJ1-5	TRBD1	.	TGTGCCAGCAGCCTAAGACAGGGAGACCAGCCCCAGCATTTT	CASSLRQGDQPQHF
TRBV6-1	TRBJ2-1	TRBD2	.	TGTGCCAGCAGTGAAGTAGCGGGGCCTTACAATGAGCAGTTCTTC	CASSEVAGPYNEQFF
TRBV27	TRBJ1-2	.	once	TGTGCCAGCAGTGTGGGCGGGGGCTATGGCTACACCTTC	CASSVGGGYGYTF
TRBV7-9	TRBJ2-7	TRBD2	.	TGTGCCAGCAGCTTAGCGGCGGGAGTGCCGGGGGGCGAGCAGTACTTC	CASSLAAGVPGGEQYF
TRBV19	TRBJ2-7	TRBD1	.	TGTGCCAGTAGCTTAACAGGGGGCAACTACGAGCAGTACTTC	CASSLTGGNYEQYF
TRBV7-9	TRBJ2-1	.	few	TGTGCCAGCAGCTCCAAAGGGGGAGTACCCTACAATGAGCAGTTCTTC	CASSSKGGVPYNEQFF
TRBV5-1	TRBJ2-6	TRBD1	.	TGCGCCAGCAGCTCCGGGACAGGACCCTCTGGGGCCAACGTCCTGACTTTC	CASSSGTGPSGANVLTF
TRBV5-8	TRBJ2-4	.	.	TGTGCCAGCAGCTCGTTTCTAGCGTCGAAAGGAAACATTCAGTACTTC	CASSSFLASKGNIQYF